The 30 T cell receptor beta chains below all came from one sample that was sequenced in a study of blood T cell repertoires in COVID-19. Clones were read by immunoSEQ multiplex PCR, and TCRdb kept only the in-frame ones, dropping some. The sample lists some 270,000 clones; approximately 85% were seen once. Specimen: peripheral blood. The origin of the receptors is a woman between 65 and 79 years old with acute or convalescent COVID-19.

The chain is built from TRBV7-9 and TRBJ2-3; no firm D call. Trimming took 0 bases from V and 5 from J, leaving 24 bases between them. Germline V gene lookup returns CDR1 SEHNR and CDR2 FQNEAQ (reference sequence). There are 19 residues in the CDR3. CDR3 coding DNA: TGTGCCAGCAGCTTAGCGCTCTGGGCAGGAATGAAGGTAGAAGATACGCAGTATTTT. Protein product: CASSLALWAGMKVEDTQYF.

In DNA form, the CDR3 reads TGTGCTAGTGGTTCGGACAGGGGGCGGGAAGCTTTCTTT. It is translated as CASGSDRGREAFF. The chain recombines TRBV12-5 with TRBJ1-1; 11 nucleotides match TRBD1. The junction had 3 bases not matched to a gene; V was cut back by 4 bases and J by 8 bases. CDR3 length: 13 amino acids. Per the germline V gene, CDR1 is LGHNT and CDR2 is FRNRAP.

This chain joins TRBV6-5 and TRBJ2-4; possible D gene TRBD1, 7 bases. The ends were cut back, 5 bases at V and 1 base at J, with 12 bases in the middle. This CDR3 comprises 15 residues. The germline CDR1 and CDR2 sequences are MNHEY and SVGAGI. CDR3 protein: CASSPAGGAKNIQYF. The CDR3 DNA sequence: TGTGCCAGCAGTCCCGCAGGGGGGGCCAAAAACATTCAGTACTTC.

This chain uses TRBV28 with TRBJ1-2; 7 bases map to TRBD1. The trim removed 10 bases at V and 4 bases at J, leaving 6 bases unmatched. The CDR3 is made up of 12 amino acids. The germline gives CDR1 MDHEN, CDR2 SYDVKM. The CDR3 nucleotides read TGTGCCACCAACAGGGGCCCCTATGGCTACACCTTC. The encoded protein is CATNRGPYGYTF.

This chain joins TRBV5-1 and TRBJ2-1; 12 bases map to TRBD2. CDR3 length: 14 residues. V lost 2 bases to trimming and J lost 8 bases; unmatched junction nucleotides: 2. Germline-derived CDR1 and CDR2 are SGHRS and YFSETQ. CDR3 amino acids: CASSFRLAGDEQFF. The CDR3, as DNA: TGCGCCAGCAGCTTTCGACTAGCGGGGGATGAGCAGTTCTTC.

CDR3 nucleotides: TGTGCCAGTAGAAGTCAGGGGGTGGGCAACACTGAAGCTTTCTTT. This translates into CASRSQGVGNTEAFF. V is TRBV19 and J is TRBJ1-1, with 7 bases that match TRBD1. V shed 6 bases and J 2 bases; nucleotides not matched to a gene: 9. This CDR3 contains 15 residues. Germline-derived CDR1 and CDR2 are LNHDA and SQIVND (reference sequence).

The gene calls are TRBV10-3 and TRBJ2-3; no clear D. This CDR3 has 13 residues. CDR1 ENHRY and CDR2 SYGVKD come from the germline V gene. Trimming removed 6 bases at V and 1 base at J, with 8 bases between. Written as DNA, the CDR3 is TGTGCCATCAGGCGAGATCGCACAGATACGCAGTATTTT. Amino acids: CAIRRDRTDTQYF.

The rearrangement joins TRBV7-8 to TRBJ1-3; no clear D. Germline-derived CDR1 and CDR2 are SGHVS and FQNEAQ. V was shortened by 3 bases and J by 7 bases, with 13 bases between the two germline ends. CDR3 length: 14 residues. The CDR3 here is CASSFPGEANTIYF. DNA of the CDR3: TGTGCCAGCAGCTTCCCCGGGGAGGCGAACACCATATATTTT.

This sequence joins TRBV5-1 and TRBJ2-3; TRBD2 matches at 13 bases. V shed 3 bases and J 0 bases; nucleotides not matched to a gene: 7. Germline loops: CDR1 SGHRS, CDR2 YFSETQ. This CDR3 contains 18 residues. This chain's CDR3 is CASSSTSGGAPSTDTQYF. The CDR3 DNA sequence: TGCGCCAGCAGCTCAACTAGCGGGGGGGCCCCTAGCACAGATACGCAGTATTTT.

CDR3 DNA: TGCGCCAGCAGCTTGGAAGTAGTCGGGGAGACCCAGTACTTC. Its protein is CASSLEVVGETQYF. This chain connects TRBV5-1 to TRBJ2-5, with D unresolved. This CDR3 spans 14 amino acids. Germline V gene lookup returns CDR1 SGHRS and CDR2 YFSETQ. Trimming took 0 bases from V and 5 from J, leaving 11 bases between them.

This chain links TRBV2 with TRBJ1-1; D not certain. The CDR3 runs to 11 residues. Trimming stripped 7 bases from V and 4 bases from J, with 7 bases between. Germline CDR1 SNHLY, CDR2 FYNNEI. CDR3 protein: CASIERTEAFF. The CDR3 coding sequence is TGTGCCAGCATAGAGCGCACTGAAGCTTTCTTT.

This clone was counted once. The chain has TRBV5-4 and TRBJ1-2; maybe TRBD1 (6 bases). Germline V lookup: CDR1 SGHNT, CDR2 YYREEE (reference sequence). Trimming left V 4 bases short and J 8 bases short, with 21 bases between. The CDR3 contains 15 residues. DNA for the CDR3: TGTGCCAGCAGCCCTCCGATCGGGGGGGGCGGCGGCTACACCTTC. Translated, it gives CASSPPIGGGGGYTF. Looking up the rest from reference TRBV5-4 and TRBJ1-2 gives the full variable domain: ETGVTQSPTHLIKTRGQQVTLRCSSQSGHNTVSWYQQALGQGPQFIFQYYREEENGRGNFPPRFSGLQFPNYSSELNVNALELDDSALYLCASSPPIGGGGGYTFGSGTRLTVV.

The chain employs TRBV2 and TRBJ2-2, with TRBD1 as a possible D gene (5 bases). Germline V gene lookup returns CDR1 SNHLY and CDR2 FYNNEI. This CDR3 region has 16 residues. The V gene lost 1 base and the J gene lost 6 bases, with 15 bases spanning the gap. In DNA, the CDR3 is TGTGCCAGCAGTGAAGGGGGCCGGCTTGGGTCCGGGGAGCTGTTTTTT. It yields the protein CASSEGGRLGSGELFF.

In this sample, this clone turned up a few times. V is TRBV19 and J is TRBJ2-2, with a tentative D call TRBD1 (5 bases). Germline CDR1 reads LNHDA; CDR2 reads SQIVND (reference sequence). The CDR3 is made up of 15 amino acids. Deletions cut 5 bases from V and 3 bases from J, with 13 bases between. CDR3 protein: CASSDPDSYTGELFF. CDR3 nucleotides: TGTGCCAGTAGTGACCCCGACAGTTACACCGGGGAGCTGTTTTTT.

V gene TRBV7-8 combines with J gene TRBJ1-1; D unresolved. Trimming took 3 bases from V and 4 from J, leaving 15 bases between them. The CDR3 extends over 15 amino acids. In germline, CDR1 is SGHVS, CDR2 FQNEAQ. CDR3 nucleotides: TGTGCCAGCAGCTTGGTTTCAGCGGGTGGCACTGAAGCTTTCTTT. It codes for CASSLVSAGGTEAFF.

The chain carries TRBV6-1 and TRBJ2-2; no clear D gene. V was shortened by 4 bases and J by 5 bases, with 17 bases between the two germline ends. CDR3 length: 16 amino acids. Germline CDR1 reads MNHNS; CDR2 reads SASEGT. The CDR3 here is CASSVAAPSPTGELFF. CDR3 coding DNA: TGTGCCAGCAGTGTGGCGGCACCTTCTCCAACCGGGGAGCTGTTTTTT.

The rearrangement links TRBV7-2 to TRBJ1-5, with a tentative D call TRBD1 (6 bases). CDR1 and CDR2 (germline): SGHTA, FQGNSA. This CDR3 contains 14 residues. V lost 1 base and J lost 7, with 11 bases in between. The CDR3 sequence is CASSLGAGEQPQHF. The CDR3 DNA reads as TGTGCCAGCAGCTTAGGGGCAGGGGAACAGCCCCAGCATTTT. Full variable domain (outside the CDR3, taken from reference TRBV7-2 and TRBJ1-5): GAGVSQSPSNKVTEKGKDVELRCDPISGHTALYWYRQSLGQGLEFLIYFQGNSAPDKSGLPSDRFSAERTGGSVSTLTIQRTQQEDSAVYLCASSLGAGEQPQHFGDGTRLSIL.

The genes are TRBV19 and TRBJ1-4; 7 nucleotides align to TRBD1. V was clipped by 6 bases and J by 0 bases; unmatched bases: 13. The CDR3 extends over 18 amino acids. CDR1 is LNHDA, CDR2 SQIVND, per germline (reference sequence). The CDR3: CASSRALYRGTTNEKLFF. The CDR3 bases are TGTGCCAGTAGCCGCGCTCTTTACAGGGGAACAACTAATGAAAAACTGTTTTTT.

V is TRBV10-1 and J is TRBJ2-3, with 10 bases matching TRBD1. Unmatched junction bases numbered 2, after V lost 0 bases and J lost 5 bases. CDR3 length: 15 amino acids. Germline CDR1 and CDR2: WNHNN and SYGVQD (reference sequence). DNA for the CDR3: TGCGCCAGCAGTGAGTCGGGACAGGGGATAGATACGCAGTATTTT. Encoded protein: CASSESGQGIDTQYF.

This clone has just one count. This sequence joins TRBV18 and TRBJ1-2, with 7 bases aligning to TRBD1. Germline-derived CDR1 and CDR2 are KGHSH and LQKENI. Trimming at V came to 3 bases and at J to 8 bases, leaving 9 bases not matched to a gene. The CDR3 loop spans 14 amino acids. The CDR3 coding sequence is TGTGCCAGCTCACCTGAGAGGACAGGAGAGGGCTACACCTTC. Translating gives CASSPERTGEGYTF.

V is TRBV7-2 and J is TRBJ2-3, with D possibly TRBD2 on 6 matching bases. Germline V gene sequence: CDR1 SGHTA, CDR2 FQGNSA. The V end lost 4 bases, the J end lost 5 bases, and 19 bases lay between the germline ends. This CDR3 has 16 amino acids. CDR3 bases: TGTGCCAGCAGCTCTACCAGCGGGTCCCAAGGAGATACGCAGTATTTT. It codes for CASSSTSGSQGDTQYF.

V and J are TRBV30 and TRBJ2-3; a possible D gene is TRBD2 (5 bases). Germline CDR1 reads GTSNPN; CDR2 reads SVGIG (reference sequence). V was trimmed by 6 bases and J by 8 bases, leaving 12 bases between them. The CDR3 spans 11 residues. CDR3 in DNA: TGTGCCTGCGGAGGCTCGGTTACGCAGTATTTT. It yields the protein CACGGSVTQYF.

A single count supports this clone. The J gene is TRBJ1-2, the V gene TRBV27, with D possibly matching TRBD1 (6 bases). V lost 10 bases, J lost 2 bases, and 14 bases lay in between. Germline lookup yields CDR1 MNHEY and CDR2 SMNVEV (reference sequence). The CDR3 sequence is 13 residues long. The CDR3 nucleotides are TGTGCCACCTGGACAGCTACGAACTATGGCTACACCTTC. It is translated as CATWTATNYGYTF.

The sample holds one count of this clone. The J gene is TRBJ1-5, the V gene TRBV19, with D maybe TRBD1 (5 bases). V was shortened by 5 bases and J by 2 bases, with 13 bases between the two germline ends. Germline V CDR1 and CDR2: LNHDA, SQIVND (reference sequence). The CDR3 contains 15 residues. CDR3 loop: CASSSARGGNQPQHF. CDR3 nucleotide sequence: TGTGCCAGTAGTTCTGCCCGGGGGGGCAATCAGCCCCAGCATTTT. Drawing the rest from reference TRBV19 and TRBJ1-5, the complete variable domain is DGGITQSPKYLFRKEGQNVTLSCEQNLNHDAMYWYRQDPGQGLRLIYYSQIVNDFQKGDIAEGYSVSREKKESFPLTVTSAQKNPTAFYLCASSSARGGNQPQHFGDGTRLSIL.

The chain carries TRBV4-2 and TRBJ1-5; TRBD1 aligns across 9 bases. The germline CDR1 and CDR2 sequences are LGHNA and YNFKEQ. The CDR3 totals 15 residues. V lost 3 bases and J lost 4; bases outside the gene matches: 4. The CDR3 region is CASSQGDRENQPQHF. CDR3 nucleotides: TGTGCCAGCAGCCAGGGGGACAGGGAGAATCAGCCCCAGCATTTT.

This clone was detected only a few times. The chain uses TRBV6-5 and TRBJ1-5, with D possibly being TRBD1 (5 bases). Germline CDR1 reads MNHEY; CDR2 reads SVGAGI. V shed 8 bases and J shed 10 bases, with 12 bases lying between them. CDR3 size: 11 residues. The CDR3 here is CASGSQGPQHF. The CDR3 DNA sequence: TGTGCCAGCGGGTCGCAGGGACCCCAGCATTTT.

The chain uses TRBV2 and TRBJ2-1; 8 bases are a match to TRBD2. The length of the CDR3 is 14 residues. The J segment lost 2 bases and the V segment lost 7 bases, leaving 4 bases of the junction unmatched. The germline V gene encodes CDR1 SNHLY and CDR2 FYNNEI. CDR3 nucleotide sequence: TGTGCCAGCAATGCGGGGGGCCCCTACAATGAGCAGTTCTTC. It yields the protein CASNAGGPYNEQFF. The full variable domain, with the rest looked up from reference TRBV2 and TRBJ2-1, is EPEVTQTPSHQVTQMGQEVILRCVPISNHLYFYWYRQILGQKVEFLVSFYNNEISEKSEIFDDQFSVERPDGSNFTLKIRSTKLEDSAMYFCASNAGGPYNEQFFGPGTRLTVL.

The CDR3 sequence: CASSEGGRAYNSPLHF. DNA for the CDR3: TGTGCCAGCAGTGAAGGTGGCAGGGCCTATAATTCACCCCTCCACTTT. This chain uses TRBV25-1 with TRBJ1-6; a possible D gene is TRBD1 (5 bases). The V end lost 2 bases, the J end lost 2 bases, and 10 bases lay between the germline ends. CDR1 and CDR2 (germline): MGHDK, SYGVNS. CDR3 size: 16 residues.

V usage is TRBV5-6 and J usage is TRBJ2-1, with 10 bases lining up with TRBD2. Germline CDR1 is SGHDT and CDR2 is YYEEEE. The CDR3 contains 15 residues. Germline trimming cut 0 bases from V and 7 bases from J; bases unmatched to any gene: 4. The CDR3: CASSLGTSGLNEQFF. In DNA, the CDR3 is TGTGCCAGCAGCTTGGGGACTAGCGGACTGAATGAGCAGTTCTTC.

The chain employs TRBV5-5 and TRBJ1-1; possibly TRBD1 for D (5 bases). The CDR3 length is 12 residues. Germline V gene sequence: CDR1 SGHKS, CDR2 YYEKEE (reference sequence). Trimming took 2 bases from V and 4 from J, leaving 6 bases between them. The CDR3 here is CASSFGGTEAFF. The CDR3 region has the DNA TGTGCCAGCAGCTTCGGGGGCACTGAAGCTTTCTTT.